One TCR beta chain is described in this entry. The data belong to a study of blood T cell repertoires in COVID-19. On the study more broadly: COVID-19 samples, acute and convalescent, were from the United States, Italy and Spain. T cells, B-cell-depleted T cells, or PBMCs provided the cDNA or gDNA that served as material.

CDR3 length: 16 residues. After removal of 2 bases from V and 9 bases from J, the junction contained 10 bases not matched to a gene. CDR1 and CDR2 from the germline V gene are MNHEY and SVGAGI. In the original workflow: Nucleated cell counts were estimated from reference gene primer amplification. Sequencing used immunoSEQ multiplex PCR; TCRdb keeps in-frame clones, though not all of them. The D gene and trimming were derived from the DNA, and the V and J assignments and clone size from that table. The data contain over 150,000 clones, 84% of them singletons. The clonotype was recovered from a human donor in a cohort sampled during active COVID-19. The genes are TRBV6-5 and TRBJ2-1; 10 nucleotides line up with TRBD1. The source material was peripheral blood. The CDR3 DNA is TGTGCCAGCAGTTACACCCCGGGACAGGGGATGGCTGAGCAGTTCTTC. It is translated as CASSYTPGQGMAEQFF.